One sample yielded the 30 T cell receptor beta chains listed below, sequenced in a study of shared clonotypes between healthy human individuals. The repertoire was sequenced with immunoSEQ multiplex PCR; TCRdb's copy has only in-frame clones and lacks some. The sample has 550,000 to 800,000 clones, around 67% seen once. The sample taken for sequencing was memory CD4+ T cells sorted from blood. Noted subset: CD45RA-negative fraction. These receptors were collected from a woman younger than 45 in good health.

The chain is built from TRBV2 and TRBJ2-3; tentatively, D is TRBD1 (5 bases). Trimming stripped 3 bases from V and 3 bases from J, with 16 bases between. This CDR3 contains 16 residues. Germline V CDR1 and CDR2: SNHLY, FYNNEI. The CDR3 here is CASSDQGVGRTDTQYF. CDR3 bases: TGTGCCAGCAGTGACCAAGGGGTGGGGCGGACAGATACGCAGTATTTT.

The rearrangement joins TRBV6-6 to TRBJ1-3; D not certain. From germline, CDR1 is MNHNY and CDR2 SVGAGI (reference sequence). V was pared by 6 bases and J by 3 bases, with 6 bases between. The CDR3 spans 12 residues. As DNA, the CDR3 is TGTGCCAGCAGCTCTGATGGAAACACCATATATTTT. Encoded protein: CASSSDGNTIYF.

The CDR3 sequence: CASSRGQGNQPQHF. CDR3 DNA: TGTGCCAGCAGCAGGGGGCAGGGCAATCAGCCCCAGCATTTT. The chain couples TRBV27 to TRBJ1-5; 8 bases agree with TRBD1. CDR1 MNHEY and CDR2 SMNVEV come from the germline V gene (reference sequence). After removal of 6 bases from V and 2 bases from J, the junction contained 3 bases not matched to a gene. There are 14 residues in the CDR3.

The rearrangement uses TRBV5-1 and TRBJ1-4; the D gene is possibly TRBD1 (5 bases). Germline assignment: CDR1 SGHRS and CDR2 YFSETQ. Trimming took off 4 bases at V and 3 bases at J, with 10 bases between the two ends. The CDR3 contains 14 residues. The CDR3 sequence: CASSEGTPNEKLFF. CDR3 nucleotide sequence: TGCGCCAGCAGCGAGGGGACCCCTAATGAAAAACTGTTTTTT.

This clone was picked up a small number of times. Other DNA sequences in the same sample also yield this CDR3. The V and J genes are TRBV7-9 and TRBJ1-4, with a weak D call TRBD1 (6 bases). This CDR3 region has 14 residues. Germline V CDR1 and CDR2: SEHNR, FQNEAQ (reference sequence). V gave up 4 bases and J gave up 4 bases, with 10 bases separating them. The CDR3 here is CASSWGQGNEKLFF. The CDR3 nucleotides are TGTGCCAGCAGCTGGGGGCAGGGTAATGAAAAACTGTTTTTT.

The chain has TRBV2 and TRBJ2-5, with D maybe TRBD2 (6 bases). Germline V lookup: CDR1 SNHLY, CDR2 FYNNEI. Trimming cost V 3 bases and J 7 bases, with 21 bases left between them. The CDR3 is 16 residues long. CDR3 sequence (DNA): TGTGCCAGCAGTGATGGGAACACTGGGGGGAAGGGGACCCAGTACTTC. It encodes CASSDGNTGGKGTQYF.

This rearrangement joins TRBV4-2 to TRBJ1-4; 12 bases are a match to TRBD1. The CDR3 covers 15 residues. V lost 4 bases, J lost 6 bases, and 3 bases stayed unmatched. Germline V lookup: CDR1 LGHNA, CDR2 YNFKEQ. The CDR3 sequence: CASSPGTGGDEKLFF. The CDR3 coding sequence is TGTGCCAGCAGCCCTGGGACAGGGGGCGATGAAAAACTGTTTTTT.

Turning to this clone: Within the sample, other DNA sequences also encode this same CDR3. The J gene is TRBJ2-3, the V gene TRBV5-1, with D uncertain. Germline loops: CDR1 SGHRS, CDR2 YFSETQ. The CDR3 sequence is 12 residues long. The V end was cut by 2 bases, the J end by 5 bases, with 6 bases between. The CDR3 sequence: CASSFNGDTQYF. The CDR3 region has the DNA TGCGCCAGCAGCTTTAACGGAGATACGCAGTATTTT.

The rearrangement joins TRBV6-6 to TRBJ2-7; 8 positions agree with TRBD1. This CDR3 has 15 residues. CDR1 and CDR2 from the germline V gene are MNHNY and SVGAGI (reference sequence). V lost 0 bases to trimming and J lost 1 base; unmatched junction nucleotides: 2. CDR3 sequence: CASSYSGQASYEQYF. In DNA, the CDR3 is TGTGCCAGCAGTTACTCGGGACAGGCGTCCTACGAGCAGTACTTC.

The chain combines TRBV6-5 with TRBJ2-3, with TRBD2 as a possible D gene (6 bases). The CDR3 covers 14 residues. The ends were cut back, 8 bases at V and 3 bases at J, with 15 bases in the middle. Germline loops: CDR1 MNHEY, CDR2 SVGAGI. CDR3 protein: CASRTGGRTDTQYF. DNA for the CDR3: TGTGCCAGCCGAACCGGGGGTAGAACAGATACGCAGTATTTT.

In regard to this clone: A far larger clone is one base from this, pointing to a likely read error. The V call is TRBV4-3, the J call TRBJ1-5; D is unresolved. Germline V lookup: CDR1 LGHNA, CDR2 YSLEER. V was shortened by 0 bases and J by 1 base, with 4 bases between the two germline ends. The CDR3 has 14 amino acids. The DNA for the CDR3 is TGCGCCAGCAGCCAAGAAGAGAGCAATCAGCCCCAGCATTTT. Protein: CASSQEESNQPQHF.

This clone was recorded once. The chain joins TRBV5-1 to TRBJ2-7, with 10 bases that match TRBD2. From germline, CDR1 is SGHRS and CDR2 YFSETQ. The CDR3 spans 16 residues. With 4 bases clipped from V and 1 base from J, the junction kept 8 bases outside the gene matches. CDR3 region: CASSLPLAGDSYEQYF. Here the CDR3 DNA reads TGCGCCAGCAGCCTACCCCTAGCGGGAGATTCCTACGAGCAGTACTTC.

The rearrangement uses TRBV11-3 and TRBJ1-1, with 7 bases matching TRBD1. From germline, CDR1 is SGHNT and CDR2 YENEEA. The CDR3 is 13 residues long. Trimming removed 5 bases from V and 4 bases from J; junction bases left unmatched: 4. Written as DNA, the CDR3 is TGTGCCAGCAGCCGCGGGACAGTCACTGAAGCTTTCTTT. It yields the protein CASSRGTVTEAFF.

The gene calls are TRBV11-3 and TRBJ1-1, with 8 nucleotides matching TRBD1. Germline assignment: CDR1 SGHNT and CDR2 YENEEA. V dropped 5 bases and J dropped 4; count of bases not matched to a gene: 9. This CDR3 is built from 15 residues. The DNA for the CDR3 is TGTGCCAGCAGCCTTCAGGGGGCTGGAGGCACTGAAGCTTTCTTT. This encodes CASSLQGAGGTEAFF.

The chain employs TRBV25-1 and TRBJ2-3; a possible D gene is TRBD1 (5 bases). Trimming removed 5 bases at V and 2 bases at J, with 11 bases between. Germline V CDR1 and CDR2: MGHDK, SYGVNS. This CDR3 is built from 14 residues. CDR3 region: CASSRGTSTDTQYF. DNA of the CDR3: TGTGCCAGCAGTAGGGGAACCTCCACAGATACGCAGTATTTT.

The chain links TRBV28 to TRBJ2-5; 12 nucleotides line up with TRBD2. The CDR3 length is 16 residues. V lost 6 bases, J lost 2 bases, and 7 bases stayed unmatched. Germline lookup yields CDR1 MDHEN and CDR2 SYDVKM. CDR3 DNA sequence: TGTGCCAGCAGGCTCCGGACTAGCGGGAAACAAGAGACCCAGTACTTC. Amino acids: CASRLRTSGKQETQYF.

This clone was observed a single time. The gene calls are TRBV5-1 and TRBJ2-2; D is perhaps TRBD1 or TRBD2 (5 bases each). The V end was cut by 0 bases, the J end by 5 bases, with 11 bases between. Germline V gives CDR1 SGHRS, CDR2 YFSETQ. The CDR3 runs to 15 residues. The CDR3 region has the DNA TGCGCCAGCAGCTTGGCCTTGGGGGTAACCGGGGAGCTGTTTTTT. Translation gives CASSLALGVTGELFF.

V gene TRBV9 combines with J gene TRBJ2-7; 12 nucleotides line up with TRBD2. J was trimmed by 2 bases and V by 8 bases; bases with no gene match: 2. This CDR3 has 13 amino acids. From germline, CDR1 is SGDLS and CDR2 YYNGEE. The CDR3 spells CARGLAGAYEQYF. The CDR3, as DNA: TGTGCCAGGGGACTAGCGGGTGCCTACGAGCAGTACTTC.

The table lists this clone with a few counts. The rearrangement links TRBV6-1 to TRBJ1-5; TRBD1 matches 7 bases. The CDR3 loop spans 14 amino acids. Germline values: CDR1 MNHNS, CDR2 SASEGT. The ends lost 4 bases at V and 5 bases at J; junction bases unmatched: 5. The CDR3 nucleotides read TGTGCCAGCAGTGGCGGGACAGAGCATCAGCCCCAGCATTTT. This gives the protein CASSGGTEHQPQHF.

This chain links TRBV15 with TRBJ1-2, with D unresolved. Trimming cost V 0 bases and J 5 bases, with 10 bases left between them. This CDR3 is built from 14 residues. Germline V gene lookup returns CDR1 LNHNV and CDR2 YYDKDF (reference sequence). CDR3 amino acids: CATSRDTASYGYTF. As DNA, the CDR3 is TGTGCCACCAGCAGAGACACCGCGAGTTATGGCTACACCTTC. Filled out from reference TRBV15 and TRBJ1-2, the complete variable domain reads DAMVIQNPRYQVTQFGKPVTLSCSQTLNHNVMYWYQQKSSQAPKLLFHYYDKDFNNEADTPDNFQSRRPNTSFCFLDIRSPGLGDTAMYLCATSRDTASYGYTFGSGTRLTVV.

CDR3 loop: CASLGPAGQETQYF. CDR3 in DNA: TGTGCCAGCCTTGGGCCGGCGGGCCAAGAGACCCAGTACTTC. The V gene is TRBV2, the J gene TRBJ2-5, with a tentative D call TRBD2 (5 bases). Germline V CDR1 and CDR2: SNHLY, FYNNEI. V was shortened by 8 bases and J by 1 base, with 14 bases between the two germline ends. The CDR3 runs 14 residues.

As to this clone: In the same sample, other DNA sequences code for this CDR3. The CDR3: CASRSGQGTQPQHF. CDR3 bases: TGTGCCAGCAGGTCCGGACAGGGAACTCAGCCCCAGCATTTT. The V gene is TRBV28, the J gene TRBJ1-5; 8 positions agree with TRBD1. V was clipped by 6 bases and J by 6 bases; unmatched bases: 7. The CDR3 extends over 14 amino acids. Germline CDR1 reads MDHEN; CDR2 reads SYDVKM.

V gene TRBV5-6 combines with J gene TRBJ1-5, with 7 bases aligning to TRBD1. Germline CDR1 is SGHDT and CDR2 is YYEEEE. The CDR3 extends over 15 amino acids. The trim removed 4 bases at V and 4 bases at J, leaving 8 bases unmatched. CDR3 region: CASSLKGASNQPQHF. The CDR3 DNA sequence: TGTGCCAGCAGCCTAAAGGGGGCCTCTAATCAGCCCCAGCATTTT.

This clone was observed at least ten times. The chain employs TRBV25-1 and TRBJ1-2, with 7 bases identical to TRBD1. V lost 4 bases and J lost 8; bases outside the gene matches: 13. CDR1 is MGHDK, CDR2 SYGVNS, per germline. The CDR3 runs to 15 residues. The CDR3, as DNA: TGTGCCAGCAGTGCCTACGACAGGGAGATGGAGGGCTACACCTTC. This sequence encodes CASSAYDREMEGYTF.

The CDR3 nucleotides read TGTGCCAGCAGTAGACAGGGGGTAAGCTCTGGAAACACCATATATTTT. Amino acid sequence: CASSRQGVSSGNTIYF. This chain joins TRBV28 and TRBJ1-3, with 9 bases lining up with TRBD1. CDR1 MDHEN and CDR2 SYDVKM come from the germline V gene. The CDR3 extends over 16 amino acids. The V and J ends lost 5 bases and 0 bases, in that order; junction bases with no gene match: 5.

This clone was found once. J is TRBJ2-1 and V is TRBV7-2; no definite D call. The CDR3 has 15 residues. Germline values: CDR1 SGHTA, CDR2 FQGNSA. The ends were cut back, 0 bases at V and 6 bases at J, with 12 bases in the middle. CDR3 residues: CASSLARRVSNEQFF. The CDR3 region has the DNA TGTGCCAGCAGCTTAGCGCGAAGGGTCTCCAATGAGCAGTTCTTC.

The chain is built from TRBV9 and TRBJ2-1; D might be TRBD1 or TRBD2, each matching 5 bases. The CDR3 length is 17 residues. V lost 3 bases and J lost 2, with 18 bases in between. Germline V gene lookup returns CDR1 SGDLS and CDR2 YYNGEE. The CDR3 is CASSAETGTAAYNEQFF. The DNA for the CDR3 is TGTGCCAGCAGCGCGGAAACCGGGACGGCTGCCTACAATGAGCAGTTCTTC.

V usage is TRBV5-1 and J usage is TRBJ1-1; a weak D match, TRBD1 (5 bases). This CDR3 is 16 amino acids long. V gave up 0 bases and J gave up 8 bases, with 20 bases separating them. Per germline, CDR1 SGHRS and CDR2 YFSETQ. This CDR3 reads CASSLASEGLSGEAFF. The CDR3 DNA reads as TGCGCCAGCAGCTTGGCCTCGGAGGGACTCTCCGGAGAAGCTTTCTTT.

The chain combines TRBV4-1 with TRBJ1-1, with D perhaps TRBD1 (6 bases). Germline V CDR1 and CDR2: MGHRA, YSYEKL. Trimming stripped 0 bases from V and 7 bases from J, with 9 bases between. This CDR3 spans 13 amino acids. This chain's CDR3 is CASSQEGGIEAFF. CDR3 DNA sequence: TGCGCCAGCAGCCAAGAAGGGGGGATTGAAGCTTTCTTT.

The chain uses TRBV28 and TRBJ1-4, with 8 bases fitting TRBD1. The germline V gene has CDR1 MDHEN and CDR2 SYDVKM. Germline trimming cut 5 bases from V and 4 bases from J; bases unmatched to any gene: 6. This CDR3 contains 15 residues. CDR3 in amino acids: CASSPPTGDNEKLFF. The CDR3 bases are TGTGCCAGCAGTCCACCGACAGGGGATAATGAAAAACTGTTTTTT.